The next 30 T cell receptor beta chains were all read from a single sample in a study of blood T cell repertoires in COVID-19. Profiled with immunoSEQ multiplex PCR; TCRdb holds only in-frame clones, not every one. Of about 130,000 clones in the sample, around 86% are singletons; the top ten hold roughly 18%. Source material: PBMCs or T cells enriched from blood (not recorded which). Source of these receptors: a man between 25 and 39 years old who had recovered from COVID-19.

This chain uses TRBV5-1 with TRBJ1-5; D ambiguous. Germline V gene sequence: CDR1 SGHRS, CDR2 YFSETQ. CDR3 size: 13 residues. V dropped 4 bases and J dropped 4 bases, with 9 bases sitting between them. CDR3 loop: CASSRKENQPQHF. CDR3 in DNA: TGCGCCAGCAGCCGAAAGGAGAATCAGCCCCAGCATTTT.

This rearrangement joins TRBV5-6 to TRBJ2-6, with 11 nucleotides matching TRBD2. The CDR3 is 18 amino acids. Unmatched junction bases numbered 10, after V lost 4 bases and J lost 4 bases. Looked up from germline, CDR1 is SGHDT and CDR2 is YYEEEE. The DNA of the CDR3 is TGTGCCAGCAGCGCCCCGCTAGCGGGAGGATCCGGGGCCAACGTCCTGACTTTC. Translated: CASSAPLAGGSGANVLTF.

The chain carries TRBV10-2 and TRBJ2-1, with 11 bases matching TRBD2. Unmatched junction bases numbered 22, after V lost 6 bases and J lost 6 bases. The CDR3 extends over 20 amino acids. Germline lookup yields CDR1 WSHSY and CDR2 SAAADI. Here the CDR3 reads CASSRGQLGTSGSWGNEQFF. The DNA for the CDR3 is TGCGCCAGCAGCCGTGGACAGCTCGGGACTAGCGGCTCTTGGGGCAATGAGCAGTTCTTC.

This clone has more than one count but fewer than ten. The V gene is TRBV14, the J gene TRBJ1-2, with a weak D call TRBD1 (5 bases). This CDR3 spans 14 amino acids. Germline V gives CDR1 SGHDN, CDR2 FVKESK. The V end was cut by 2 bases, the J end by 8 bases, with 15 bases between. CDR3 sequence reads: CASSQIGRVEGYTF. CDR3 nucleotides: TGTGCCAGCAGCCAAATAGGCAGGGTTGAAGGCTACACCTTC.

The V gene is TRBV13, the J gene TRBJ1-1; D gene ambiguous. Trimming left V 0 bases short and J 0 bases short, with 11 bases between. Germline V lookup: CDR1 PRHDT, CDR2 FYEKMQ (reference sequence). CDR3 size: 16 residues. DNA of the CDR3: TGTGCCAGCAGCTTAGGCGATCGGGTATTGAACACTGAAGCTTTCTTT. Protein product: CASSLGDRVLNTEAFF.

This rearrangement joins TRBV12-5 to TRBJ2-3; possible D gene TRBD1, 6 bases. Germline CDR1 and CDR2: LGHNT and FRNRAP. The CDR3 has 13 residues. Trimming removed 8 bases at V and 2 bases at J, with 11 bases between. The chain's CDR3 is CASTGRTTDTQYF. CDR3 coding DNA: TGTGCTAGTACAGGGAGAACCACAGATACGCAGTATTTT.

The rearrangement links TRBV7-9 to TRBJ2-7; maybe TRBD2 (6 bases). The germline gives CDR1 SEHNR, CDR2 FQNEAQ (reference sequence). There are 14 residues in the CDR3. Trimming left V 0 bases short and J 7 bases short, with 13 bases between. CDR3 nucleotides: TGTGCCAGCAGCTTAGCGGGGACTGATGGGGAGCAGTACTTC. Its protein product is CASSLAGTDGEQYF.

This sequence joins TRBV6-6 and TRBJ1-5; 7 positions match TRBD1. With 7 bases clipped from V and 4 bases from J, the junction kept 4 bases outside the gene matches. Germline V gene sequence: CDR1 MNHNY, CDR2 SVGAGI (reference sequence). This CDR3 comprises 13 residues. The CDR3, as DNA: TGTGCCAGCAACATACAGGGGAATCAGCCCCAGCATTTT. Encoded protein: CASNIQGNQPQHF.

This clone occurred a few times. This sequence joins TRBV6-5 and TRBJ1-2, with 7 nucleotides matching TRBD1. Germline loops: CDR1 MNHEY, CDR2 SVGAGI. Losses at the gene ends were 5 bases for V and 5 bases for J; bases not matched to a gene: 5. The CDR3 covers 13 residues. This CDR3 reads CASSPTGEYGYTF. For the CDR3, the DNA is TGTGCCAGCAGTCCCACAGGGGAATATGGCTACACCTTC.

This clone showed up just once. The V call is TRBV6-5, the J call TRBJ1-6; D may be TRBD1 (5 bases). The V and J ends lost 5 bases and 7 bases respectively, with 15 bases between them. Germline CDR1 MNHEY, CDR2 SVGAGI. The CDR3 is 15 residues long. The CDR3 reads CASSKRRTRNSPLHF. The CDR3 nucleotides read TGTGCCAGCAGTAAAAGACGGACAAGGAATTCACCCCTCCACTTT.

The chain employs TRBV11-2 and TRBJ2-7; perhaps TRBD1 as D (7 bases). In germline, CDR1 is SGHAT, CDR2 FQNNGV. This CDR3 is built from 14 residues. V lost 1 base and J 3 bases, leaving 10 bases between the germline ends. The CDR3 DNA reads TGTGCCAGCAGCTTAGGCCAGGGGGGCTACGAGCAGTACTTC. Protein: CASSLGQGGYEQYF. Together with reference TRBV11-2 and TRBJ2-7, the CDR3 gives the full variable domain: EAGVAQSPRYKIIEKRQSVAFWCNPISGHATLYWYQQILGQGPKLLIQFQNNGVVDDSQLPKDRFSAERLKGVDSTLKIQPAKLEDSAVYLCASSLGQGGYEQYFGPGTRLTVT.

Here the CDR3 reads CASSIGGVGSLAKNIQYF. The CDR3 bases are TGTGCCAGTAGTATAGGGGGAGTAGGCAGTCTAGCCAAAAACATTCAGTACTTC. This chain joins TRBV19 and TRBJ2-4, with D tentatively TRBD2 (5 bases). Germline-derived CDR1 and CDR2 are LNHDA and SQIVND (reference sequence). The CDR3 sequence is 18 residues long. V was shortened by 1 base and J by 0 bases, with 16 bases between the two germline ends.

Only one count was recorded for this clone. The chain is built from TRBV19 and TRBJ1-4; D gene uncertain. CDR1 is LNHDA, CDR2 SQIVND, per germline (reference sequence). This CDR3 spans 15 amino acids. V was clipped by 1 base and J by 9 bases, with 15 bases between them. The CDR3: CASSIAAGSRQKLFF. The CDR3 DNA reads as TGTGCCAGTAGTATAGCGGCAGGATCTCGGCAAAAACTGTTTTTT.

This chain connects TRBV5-4 to TRBJ2-3; 9 bases fit TRBD2. V was pared by 6 bases and J by 1 base, with 3 bases of the junction left unmatched. The germline V gene has CDR1 SGHNT and CDR2 YYREEE (reference sequence). The CDR3 runs 14 residues. CDR3 region: CASKSSGGTDTQYF. As DNA, the CDR3 is TGTGCCAGCAAATCTAGCGGGGGCACAGATACGCAGTATTTT.

The V call is TRBV7-3, the J call TRBJ2-5; 12 bases are a match to TRBD2. Germline-derived CDR1 and CDR2 are SGHTA and FQGTGA. The CDR3 is 15 amino acids. The V segment lost 3 bases and the J segment 5 bases; nucleotides outside the gene matches: 4. The CDR3 DNA is TGTGCCAGCAGCTTGGGACTAGCGGGTGGGGAGACCCAGTACTTC. Amino acids: CASSLGLAGGETQYF.

The chain recombines TRBV30 with TRBJ2-1, with D perhaps TRBD2 (6 bases). The CDR3 is 13 amino acids. The germline CDR1 and CDR2 sequences are GTSNPN and SVGIG (reference sequence). Trimming left V 3 bases short and J 8 bases short, with 14 bases between. The CDR3 protein is CAWRGLAFHEQFF. The CDR3 DNA sequence: TGTGCCTGGAGGGGACTGGCTTTCCATGAGCAGTTCTTC.

The V and J genes are TRBV6-4 and TRBJ1-1, with D possibly being TRBD1 (5 bases). The CDR3 extends over 14 amino acids. The V end was cut by 2 bases, the J end by 2 bases, with 9 bases between. CDR1 and CDR2 (germline): MRHNA, SNTAGT. The CDR3 loop is CASSDGRANTEAFF. CDR3 DNA sequence: TGTGCCAGCAGTGACGGCAGGGCTAACACTGAAGCTTTCTTT.

The sample holds one count of this clone. The gene calls are TRBV3-1 (or the pseudogene TRBV3-2) and TRBJ2-5, with 10 bases that match TRBD2. The CDR3 contains 18 residues. V trimming: 0 bases; J trimming: 1 base; junction bases outside the gene matches: 8. Germline V gene lookup returns CDR1 LGHDT and CDR2 YNNKEL (reference sequence). The CDR3 nucleotides are TGTGCCAGCAGCCAAGATAGGCTAGCGGGGGCCTCCCAAGAGACCCAGTACTTC. It codes for CASSQDRLAGASQETQYF.

The gene calls are TRBV3-1 (or the pseudogene TRBV3-2) and TRBJ2-7; D may be TRBD1 (5 bases). CDR1 is LGHDT and CDR2 is YNNKEL in the germline V gene (reference sequence). CDR3 length: 14 amino acids. Trimming cost V 0 bases and J 0 bases, with 6 bases left between them. CDR3 region: CASSQEGASYEQYV. CDR3 DNA sequence: TGTGCCAGCAGCCAAGAAGGGGCCTCCTACGAGCAGTACGTC.

The chain uses TRBV24-1 and TRBJ1-2, with D perhaps matching TRBD1 (5 bases). Germline values: CDR1 KGHDR, CDR2 SFDVKD. The CDR3 length is 13 residues. Trimming cost V 9 bases and J 2 bases, with 12 bases left between them. The CDR3 here is CATPGRGNYGYTF. In DNA form, the CDR3 reads TGTGCCACCCCGGGGCGGGGGAACTATGGCTACACCTTC.

The J gene is TRBJ1-1, the V gene TRBV12-3 or TRBV12-4; D is possibly TRBD1 (5 bases). The CDR3 contains 12 residues. Deletions cut 5 bases from V and 11 bases from J, with 15 bases between. CDR3 in DNA: TGTGCCAGCAGTACCAGGGAGGTGAGGGCTTTCTTT. It is translated as CASSTREVRAFF.

The CDR3 DNA sequence: TGTGCCAGCTCACCACCGGGACTAGCGGGGACCTACGAGCAGTACTTC. It yields the protein CASSPPGLAGTYEQYF. The chain is built from TRBV18 and TRBJ2-7; 13 bases match TRBD2. Germline V gives CDR1 KGHSH, CDR2 LQKENI. Trimming took 0 bases from V and 2 from J; bases not matched to a gene: 1. CDR3 length: 16 residues.

CDR3 nucleotides: TGTGCCAGCAGTTTCCAGGGCTTAGGAAACACCATATATTTT. This codes for CASSFQGLGNTIYF. The chain uses TRBV27 and TRBJ1-3; maybe TRBD1 (5 bases). CDR1 is MNHEY, CDR2 SMNVEV, per germline (reference sequence). This CDR3 region has 14 residues. V gave up 3 bases and J gave up 4 bases, with 10 bases separating them.

V is TRBV5-1 and J is TRBJ2-2; D perhaps matches TRBD2 (5 bases). The CDR3 is 16 amino acids. Germline V gives CDR1 SGHRS, CDR2 YFSETQ. Trimming stripped 5 bases from V and 4 bases from J, with 18 bases between. In DNA form, the CDR3 reads TGCGCCAGCAGTCTGGATTTGCGGGTGCTCACCGGGGAGCTGTTTTTT. As protein: CASSLDLRVLTGELFF.

The gene calls are TRBV6-5 and TRBJ1-2; TRBD1 matches at 7 bases. Germline trimming cut 6 bases from V and 3 bases from J; bases unmatched to any gene: 7. The CDR3 contains 14 residues. Germline loops: CDR1 MNHEY, CDR2 SVGAGI. CDR3 residues: CASSLGGGHYGYTF. In DNA form, the CDR3 reads TGTGCCAGCAGCCTAGGGGGCGGCCACTATGGCTACACCTTC.

This CDR3 is CASSTGTGTEKLFF. The CDR3 nucleotides are TGCGCCAGCAGCACCGGGACAGGGACTGAAAAACTGTTTTTT. The rearrangement links TRBV5-1 to TRBJ1-4; 9 nucleotides agree with TRBD1. The CDR3 has 14 residues. Losses at the gene ends were 4 bases for V and 7 bases for J; bases not matched to a gene: 5. The V gene's germline CDR1 is SGHRS and CDR2 YFSETQ. The variable domain in full, with the rest retrieved from reference TRBV5-1 and TRBJ1-4, is KAGVTQTPRYLIKTRGQQVTLSCSPISGHRSVSWYQQTPGQGLQFLFEYFSETQRNKGNFPGRFSGRQFSNSRSEMNVSTLELGDSALYLCASSTGTGTEKLFFGSGTQLSVL.

This clone turned up a few times. The gene calls are TRBV11-2 and TRBJ1-5; weak D call: TRBD1 (6 bases). Trimming removed 3 bases from V and 5 bases from J, with 20 bases in between. Germline V gene lookup returns CDR1 SGHAT and CDR2 FQNNGV. This CDR3 region has 17 residues. The CDR3 region has the DNA TGTGCCAGCAGCTTCTCGGCGGGGGGGCAAGTGTATCAGCCCCAGCATTTT. Its translation: CASSFSAGGQVYQPQHF.

This chain connects TRBV7-3 to TRBJ2-7; D unclear. The CDR3 runs to 12 residues. Germline assignment: CDR1 SGHTA and CDR2 FQGTGA. V was pared by 5 bases and J by 2 bases, with 7 bases between. DNA for the CDR3: TGTGCCAGCAGCCCCGTTCCCTACGAGCAGTACTTC. Protein product: CASSPVPYEQYF.

This clone is a singleton in its sample. The rearrangement links TRBV5-1 to TRBJ2-2; 7 nucleotides match TRBD1. Per germline, CDR1 SGHRS and CDR2 YFSETQ. The ends lost 6 bases at V and 5 bases at J; junction bases unmatched: 10. The CDR3 totals 15 residues. DNA of the CDR3: TGCGCCAGCACCGAGAGGGGGCGCAGGACCGGGGAGCTGTTTTTT. Translating gives CASTERGRRTGELFF.

The rearrangement uses TRBV12-3 or TRBV12-4 and TRBJ1-2; D remains ambiguous. The CDR3 loop spans 11 amino acids. V lost 6 bases and J lost 3, with 5 bases in between. CDR3 residues: CASRRYYGYTF. Written as DNA, the CDR3 is TGTGCCAGCAGGAGATACTATGGCTACACCTTC.